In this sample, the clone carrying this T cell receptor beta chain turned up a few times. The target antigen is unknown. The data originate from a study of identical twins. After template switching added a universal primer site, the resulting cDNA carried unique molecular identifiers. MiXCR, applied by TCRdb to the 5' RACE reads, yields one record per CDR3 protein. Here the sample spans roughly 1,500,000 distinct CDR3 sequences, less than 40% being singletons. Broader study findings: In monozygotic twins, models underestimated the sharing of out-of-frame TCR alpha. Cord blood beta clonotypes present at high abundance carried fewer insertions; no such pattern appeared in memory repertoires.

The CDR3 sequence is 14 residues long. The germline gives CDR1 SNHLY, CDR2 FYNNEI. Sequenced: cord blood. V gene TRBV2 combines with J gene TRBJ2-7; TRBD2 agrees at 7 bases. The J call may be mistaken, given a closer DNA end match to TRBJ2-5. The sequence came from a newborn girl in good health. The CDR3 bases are TGTGCCAGCAGGCTCGGGGGGAGAGCAGAGACCCAGTACTTC. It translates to CASRLGGRAETQYF.